This record concerns one T cell receptor beta chain sequence. Its antigen is still unknown. TCRdb's copy holds only in-frame clones and misses some; the assay was immunoSEQ multiplex PCR. The data hold some 8,200 clones, with about nine tenths observed a single time. CDR3 length equals 14 residues. Trimming took off 4 bases at V and 3 bases at J, with 9 bases between the two ends. The germline V gene encodes CDR1 SGHAT and CDR2 FQNNGV. The record originates from a study of OX40 agonist ivuxolimab in advanced cancers. Regarding the study as a whole: CD8+ T cells averaged more expanded clones than CD4+.

Sample: CD4+ or CD8+ T cells sorted from blood, taken in a trial of the OX40 agonist ivuxolimab. This chain links TRBV11-2 with TRBJ2-2; D is uncertain. This clonotype was obtained from an adult with an advanced solid tumor such as melanoma, head and neck, liver or kidney cancer. DNA for the CDR3: TGTGCCAGCAGCTCCCTGTCGTACACCGGGGAGCTGTTTTTT. This codes for CASSSLSYTGELFF.